A selection of T cell receptor beta chains follows, all from one sample in a study of cytomegalovirus exposure and HLA in healthy donors. Sequenced by immunoSEQ multiplex PCR; TCRdb stores in-frame clones only, minus some. This table holds roughly 110,000 clones, over 75% found once. The sample consisted of PBMCs. These receptors came from a man aged 25 to 40 in good health and CMV-seronegative. CDR3s include the opening cysteine and the closing phenylalanine or tryptophan. The order of the fields is J gene, CDR3 length, D gene, clone size, V gene, CDR3 DNA, CDR3 protein. The D gene is left open where the match is weak. Expanded clones get a size class; other rows say once, few or many, or leave the size out.

>TRBJ2-7|14|NA|NA|TRBV6-7
TGTGCCAGCAGTTACGGCGGGCACCCCGGCGAGCAGTACTTC
CASSYGGHPGEQYF
>TRBJ1-1|12|NA|few|TRBV10-2
TGCGCCACCTCCGACGGGGGCACTGAAGCTTTCTTT
CATSDGGTEAFF
>TRBJ2-7|13|TRBD1|NA|TRBV15
TGTGCCACCAGCACGGGACAGGCCTACGAGCAGTACTTC
CATSTGQAYEQYF
>TRBJ2-7|12|NA|NA|TRBV4-1
TGCGCCAGCAGCCAAGGGGGGGTCGAGCAGTACTTC
CASSQGGVEQYF
>TRBJ2-5|14|NA|NA|TRBV11-3
TGTGCCAGCAGCATTGACAGTGCTTCCCCGACCCAGTACTTC
CASSIDSASPTQYF
>TRBJ2-5|13|NA|NA|TRBV11-2
TGTGCCAGCAGCTTGAATCAGGGTGAGACCCAGTACTTC
CASSLNQGETQYF
>TRBJ2-1|15|NA|NA|TRBV7-8
TGTGCCAGCAGCTTACGTGGTAGCGGATACAATGAGCAGTTCTTC
CASSLRGSGYNEQFF
>TRBJ1-1|14|NA|NA|TRBV5-1
TGCGCCAGCAGCTTAGGACCGGGACTAACTGAAGCTTTCTTT
CASSLGPGLTEAFF
>TRBJ2-7|16|NA|NA|TRBV1
TGCACCAGCAGCCAAAGGAAGAGCGGGAGGATGAGGGAGCAGTACTTC
CTSSQRKSGRMREQYF
>TRBJ1-1|13|NA|NA|TRBV27
TGTGCCAGCAGTGTGGCTCCCAGCACTGAAGCTTTCTTT
CASSVAPSTEAFF
>TRBJ1-1|13|NA|NA|TRBV29-1
TGCAGCGTACAGGGAATTGAGCACACTGAAGCTTTCTTT
CSVQGIEHTEAFF
>TRBJ1-2|13|NA|NA|TRBV14
TGTGCCAGCAGCCGGGACACATCCTATGGCTACACCTTC
CASSRDTSYGYTF
>TRBJ2-7|12|NA|NA|TRBV7-8
TGTGCCAGCAGCCAGGACTCTTACGAGCAGTACTTC
CASSQDSYEQYF
>TRBJ1-3|14|NA|NA|TRBV7-9
TGTGCCAGCAGCTTGGAGGGCCCTGGAAACACCATATATTTT
CASSLEGPGNTIYF
>TRBJ2-1|13|TRBD1|NA|TRBV11-2
TGTGCCAGCAGCTTACGACAGGGCAATGAGCAGTTCTTC
CASSLRQGNEQFF
>TRBJ2-2|19|TRBD2|NA|TRBV9
TGTGCCAGCAGCCGCCCACTAAGCGGGGGACCCGCGAACACCGGGGAGCTGTTTTTT
CASSRPLSGGPANTGELFF
>TRBJ2-7|16|NA|few|TRBV30
TGTGCCTGGAGTCTACTTTCCCCTGATTTTTCCTACGAGCAGTACTTC
CAWSLLSPDFSYEQYF
>TRBJ2-1|10|NA|NA|TRBV25-1
TGTGCCAGCCGGAGAAATGAGCAGTTCTTC
CASRRNEQFF
>TRBJ1-2|12|TRBD1|NA|TRBV9
TGTGCCAGCAGCGGACAGGGGTATGGCTACACCTTC
CASSGQGYGYTF
>TRBJ1-2|13|NA|NA|TRBV5-4
TGTGCCAGCAGCTTGGAACTGCCCTCGGGCTACACCTTC
CASSLELPSGYTF
>TRBJ2-7|15|NA|NA|TRBV28
TGTGCCAGCAGCCAAAAGCTAGCGTACTCCTACGAGCAGTACTTC
CASSQKLAYSYEQYF
>TRBJ1-1|16|TRBD1|few|TRBV4-1
TGCGCCAGCAGCCCAGGGACAGGGGGCATGAACGCTGAAGCTTTCTTT
CASSPGTGGMNAEAFF
>TRBJ2-7|14|TRBD2|NA|TRBV29-1
TGCAGCGTTGAAGCTAGCGGGAGGACGGGGGAGCAGTACTTC
CSVEASGRTGEQYF
>TRBJ1-1|17|TRBD1|NA|TRBV30
TGTGCCTCCCTAAGGGGGGACAGGGGTAGGATAGGGACTGAAGCTTTCTTT
CASLRGDRGRIGTEAFF
>TRBJ1-2|14|NA|NA|TRBV29-1
TGCAGCGTTGAATTGGGGGGTGCTAACTATGGCTACACCTTC
CSVELGGANYGYTF
>TRBJ2-1|15|NA|NA|TRBV28
TGTGCCAGCAGTTTGAGGCTAGCGTTAGACAATGAGCAGTTCTTC
CASSLRLALDNEQFF
>TRBJ2-7|14|TRBD2|NA|TRBV5-6
TGTGCCAGCAGCTCGGGACTAGCGGGCTACGAGCAGTACTTC
CASSSGLAGYEQYF
>TRBJ2-2|14|NA|NA|TRBV4-2
TGTGCCAGCAGCCAAGACCGGGGTACGTTAAGGCTGTTTTTT
CASSQDRGTLRLFF
>TRBJ1-1|15|TRBD1|NA|TRBV9
TGTGCCAGCAGCGTAGTGAAAGGGGGCAACACTGAAGCTTTCTTT
CASSVVKGGNTEAFF
>TRBJ2-2|16|TRBD2|once|TRBV5-3
TGTGCCAGAAGCTTTGCACTAGCGGGAGACCCCGGGGAGCTGTTTTTT
CARSFALAGDPGELFF
>TRBJ1-5|13|NA|NA|TRBV30
TGTGCCTGGAGTGTGGAGGGAAATCAGCCCCAGCATTTT
CAWSVEGNQPQHF
>TRBJ2-3|13|NA|NA|TRBV5-4
TGTGCCAGCAGCCCCTCGGTCCTAGATACGCAGTATTTT
CASSPSVLDTQYF
>TRBJ2-3|16|NA|NA|TRBV7-6
TGTGCCAGCAGCTTAAGGCTAGCGACATTCACAGATACGCAGTATTTT
CASSLRLATFTDTQYF
>TRBJ2-5|15|NA|NA|TRBV28
TGTGCCAGCAGTTACCTGGCGGGGATTCAAGAGACCCAGTACTTC
CASSYLAGIQETQYF
>TRBJ1-4|14|TRBD1|NA|TRBV7-9
TGTGCCAGCAGCACCACAATACAGGGGGAAAAACTGTTTTTT
CASSTTIQGEKLFF
>TRBJ1-5|14|TRBD1|few|TRBV5-5
TGTGCCAGCAGTTCGACAGGGGTGGGCCAGCCCCAGCATTTT
CASSSTGVGQPQHF
>TRBJ1-1|13|TRBD1|NA|TRBV7-3
TGTGCCAGCAGCTTACAGGGGGCCACTGAAGCTTTCTTT
CASSLQGATEAFF
>TRBJ1-1|19|NA|NA|TRBV5-1
TGCGCCAGCAGCTTGGGAGAGCTCTATTTCGGGGGGCAGAACACTGAAGCTTTCTTT
CASSLGELYFGGQNTEAFF
>TRBJ1-5|14|TRBD1|NA|TRBV6-5
TGTGCCAGCAGTACCTATCGACAGGGTCAGCCCCAGCATTTT
CASSTYRQGQPQHF
>TRBJ2-2|16|TRBD1|NA|TRBV4-2
TGTGCCAGCAGCCAAATCCGGGACAGGGCTACCGGGGAGCTGTTTTTT
CASSQIRDRATGELFF
>TRBJ1-2|11|NA|NA|TRBV30
TGTGCCTGGAGCCCCCCGGGTGGCCACACCTTC
CAWSPPGGHTF
>TRBJ1-4|15|NA|NA|TRBV6-5
TGTGCCAGCACGTCCTCGGGTCGAGCTAATGAAAAACTGTTTTTT
CASTSSGRANEKLFF
>TRBJ1-1|17|NA|many|TRBV2
TGTGCCAGCAGTGAATTCCAGCTGGTCAGGACTAACACTGAAGCTTTCTTT
CASSEFQLVRTNTEAFF
>TRBJ2-3|12|NA|NA|TRBV30
TGTGCCCGTGAGGTGGGCACAGATACGCAGTATTTT
CAREVGTDTQYF
>TRBJ1-2|12|NA|NA|TRBV28
TGTGCCAGCGAAGCTTCTGACTATGGCTACACCTTC
CASEASDYGYTF
>TRBJ2-7|11|NA|NA|TRBV28
TGTGCCAGCAGTTCCACCTACGAGCAGTACTTC
CASSSTYEQYF
>TRBJ2-3|13|TRBD1|NA|TRBV28
TGTGCCAGCACGAGGGACAGGGGAGATACGCAGTATTTT
CASTRDRGDTQYF
>TRBJ1-1|15|NA|NA|TRBV4-1
TGCGCCAGCAGCCACTACGGGGGGGGGAACACTGAAGCTTTCTTT
CASSHYGGGNTEAFF
>TRBJ2-1|10|NA|NA|TRBV20-1
TGCAGTGCTAGTCGCAATGAGCAGTTCTTC
CSASRNEQFF
>TRBJ1-5|15|NA|NA|TRBV6-5
TGTGCCAGCAGTTACTCGCGGGCGAACAATCAGCCCCAGCATTTT
CASSYSRANNQPQHF
>TRBJ2-7|14|TRBD2|NA|TRBV11-2
TGTGCCAGCAGCTTGACTAGCGGGAGCTACGAGCAGTACTTC
CASSLTSGSYEQYF
>TRBJ2-7|13|NA|NA|TRBV29-1
TGCAGCGTGGCACTCGCGGGCTTGGGCGAGCAGTACTTC
CSVALAGLGEQYF
>TRBJ2-7|15|TRBD2|NA|TRBV6-1
TGTGCCAGCAGTGAAGCCGTCCTAGCGGGAGTCGAGCAGTACTTC
CASSEAVLAGVEQYF
>TRBJ2-1|13|NA|few|TRBV2
TGTGCCAGCAGCGCTGGACTCTACAATGAGCAGTTCTTC
CASSAGLYNEQFF